The clone carrying this T cell receptor (beta chain) was observed once. Its antigen is unknown. Libraries were prepared by immunoSEQ multiplex PCR; TCRdb keeps only in-frame clonotypes and omits some of them. The sample carries about 24,000 clones, 86% recorded once. Germline assignment: CDR1 ENHRY and CDR2 SYGVKD. Trimming took 11 bases from V and 8 from J; bases not matched to a gene: 11. CDR3 size: 14 residues. These data come from a study of T cells in localized non-small cell lung cancer. Overall study results and limits: As only one tumor region underwent sequencing, heterogeneity remains possible. Overall survival was longer when the density of T cells in the blood was higher. Of the tissues analyzed, uninvolved adjacent lung showed maximal T cell clonality, greater than tumor. Adjacent lung tissue had a median roughly 62 of the top 100 clones found in the tumor.

The source of this sequence is a male donor older than 55 with stage II squamous cell lung carcinoma. The input for sequencing was peripheral blood, taken before any cancer treatment. The chain has TRBV10-3 and TRBJ2-2, with 10 bases matching TRBD2. CDR3 DNA: TGTGCCGTCTCTAGCGGGAGTCAATGGGGGGAGCTGTTTTTT. This encodes CAVSSGSQWGELFF.